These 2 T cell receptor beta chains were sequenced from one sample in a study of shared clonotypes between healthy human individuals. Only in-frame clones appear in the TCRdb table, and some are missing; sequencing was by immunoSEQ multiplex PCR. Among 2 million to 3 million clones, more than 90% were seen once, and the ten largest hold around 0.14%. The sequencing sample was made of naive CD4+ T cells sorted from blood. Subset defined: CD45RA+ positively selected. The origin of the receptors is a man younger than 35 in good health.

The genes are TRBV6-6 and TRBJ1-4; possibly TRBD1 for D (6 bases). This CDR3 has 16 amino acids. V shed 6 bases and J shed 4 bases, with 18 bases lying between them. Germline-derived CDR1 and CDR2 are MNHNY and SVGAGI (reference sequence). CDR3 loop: CASRSTTGTGNEKLFF. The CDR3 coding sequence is TGTGCCAGCAGATCTACGACAGGCACCGGTAATGAAAAACTGTTTTTT.

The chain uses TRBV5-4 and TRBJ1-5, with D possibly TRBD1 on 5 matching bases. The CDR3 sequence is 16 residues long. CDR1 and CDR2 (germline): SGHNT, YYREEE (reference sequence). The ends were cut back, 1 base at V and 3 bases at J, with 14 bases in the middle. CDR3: CASSLTGTGDNQPQHF. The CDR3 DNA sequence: TGTGCCAGCAGCTTGACCGGGACGGGAGACAATCAGCCCCAGCATTTT.